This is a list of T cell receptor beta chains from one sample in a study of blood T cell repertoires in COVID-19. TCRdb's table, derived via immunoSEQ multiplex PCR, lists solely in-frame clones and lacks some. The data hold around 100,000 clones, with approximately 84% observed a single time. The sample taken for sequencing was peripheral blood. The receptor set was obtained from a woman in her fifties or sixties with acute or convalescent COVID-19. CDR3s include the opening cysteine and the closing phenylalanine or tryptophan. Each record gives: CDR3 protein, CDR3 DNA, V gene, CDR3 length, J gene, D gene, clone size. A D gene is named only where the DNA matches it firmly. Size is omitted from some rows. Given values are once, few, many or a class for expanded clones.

CDR3aa: CAWSRQGAYGYTF; CDR3nt: TGTGCCTGGAGTCGACAGGGGGCGTATGGCTACACCTTC; v_gene: TRBV30; len: 13; j_gene: TRBJ1-2; d_gene: TRBD1; abundance: .
CDR3aa: CASSLERNPKYGYTF; CDR3nt: TGTGCCAGCAGTTTAGAGCGTAACCCAAAGTATGGCTACACCTTC; v_gene: TRBV27; len: 15; j_gene: TRBJ1-2; d_gene: .; abundance: few
CDR3aa: CASNRRASGNRREQFF; CDR3nt: TGTGCCAGCAATCGGCGGGCTAGCGGGAACCGGCGTGAGCAGTTCTTC; v_gene: TRBV28; len: 16; j_gene: TRBJ2-1; d_gene: TRBD2; abundance: .
CDR3aa: CASRLDIAYNSPLHF; CDR3nt: TGTGCCAGCCGGCTGGACATAGCCTATAATTCACCCCTCCACTTT; v_gene: TRBV6-5; len: 15; j_gene: TRBJ1-6; d_gene: .; abundance: .
CDR3aa: CASSLLGRSASPLHF; CDR3nt: TGTGCCAGCAGCTTACTTGGCAGGTCAGCTTCACCCCTCCACTTT; v_gene: TRBV7-2; len: 15; j_gene: TRBJ1-6; d_gene: .; abundance: few
CDR3aa: CAWSGGLAEETQYF; CDR3nt: TGTGCCTGGAGTGGGGGGCTAGCCGAAGAGACCCAGTACTTC; v_gene: TRBV30; len: 14; j_gene: TRBJ2-5; d_gene: .; abundance: .
CDR3aa: CAWSDRDYGYTF; CDR3nt: TGTGCCTGGAGTGACAGAGACTATGGCTACACCTTC; v_gene: TRBV30; len: 12; j_gene: TRBJ1-2; d_gene: .; abundance: .
CDR3aa: CASSQDYSNQPQHF; CDR3nt: TGTGCCAGCAGCCAAGACTATAGCAATCAGCCCCAGCATTTT; v_gene: TRBV3-1/TRBV3-2; len: 14; j_gene: TRBJ1-5; d_gene: .; abundance: .
CDR3aa: CASSKKGTAEKLFF; CDR3nt: TGTGCCAGCAGCAAAAAGGGGACAGCTGAAAAACTGTTTTTT; v_gene: TRBV5-4; len: 14; j_gene: TRBJ1-4; d_gene: TRBD1; abundance: .
CDR3aa: CASRGTRSTDTQYF; CDR3nt: TGTGCCAGCAGGGGGACACGAAGCACAGATACGCAGTATTTT; v_gene: TRBV2; len: 14; j_gene: TRBJ2-3; d_gene: .; abundance: .
CDR3aa: CASSSQQNQPQHF; CDR3nt: TGTGCCAGCAGTTCCCAACAAAATCAGCCCCAGCATTTT; v_gene: TRBV6-5; len: 13; j_gene: TRBJ1-5; d_gene: .; abundance: .
CDR3aa: CASSQQENSPLHF; CDR3nt: TGTGCCAGCAGTCAACAGGAAAATTCACCCCTCCACTTT; v_gene: TRBV7-9; len: 13; j_gene: TRBJ1-6; d_gene: .; abundance: many
CDR3aa: CASSLSPWGLAGGKDTDTQYF; CDR3nt: TGTGCCAGCAGTCTATCCCCCTGGGGTCTAGCGGGGGGGAAAGACACAGATACGCAGTATTTT; v_gene: TRBV28; len: 21; j_gene: TRBJ2-3; d_gene: TRBD2; abundance: .